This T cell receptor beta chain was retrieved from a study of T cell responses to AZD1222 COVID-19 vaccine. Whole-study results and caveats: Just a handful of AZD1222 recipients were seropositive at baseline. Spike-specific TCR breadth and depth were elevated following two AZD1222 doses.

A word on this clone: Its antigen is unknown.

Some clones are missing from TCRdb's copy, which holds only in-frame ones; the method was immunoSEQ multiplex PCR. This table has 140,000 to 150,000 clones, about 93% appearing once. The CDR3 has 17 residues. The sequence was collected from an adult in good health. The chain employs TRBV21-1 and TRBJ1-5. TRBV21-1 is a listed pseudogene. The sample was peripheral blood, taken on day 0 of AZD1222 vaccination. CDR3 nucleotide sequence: TGTGCCAGCAGCAAAGTAGTAGGGCCTTATAGCAATCAGCCCCAGCATTTT. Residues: CASSKVVGPYSNQPQHF.